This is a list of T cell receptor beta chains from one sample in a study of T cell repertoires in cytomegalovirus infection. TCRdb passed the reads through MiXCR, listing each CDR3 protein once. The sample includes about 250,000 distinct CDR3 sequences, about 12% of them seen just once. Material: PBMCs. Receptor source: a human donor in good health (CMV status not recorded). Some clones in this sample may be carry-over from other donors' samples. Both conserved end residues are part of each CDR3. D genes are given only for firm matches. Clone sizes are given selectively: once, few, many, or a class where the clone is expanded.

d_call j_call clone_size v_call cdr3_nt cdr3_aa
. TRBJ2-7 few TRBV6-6 TGTGCCAGCAGTTACGTGACGGACTCCCGATTAGCCTACGAGCAGTACTTC CASSYVTDSRLAYEQYF
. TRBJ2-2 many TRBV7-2 TGTGCCAGCAGCTTAGCAGGGGGGGGGAACACCGGGGAGCTGTTTTTT CASSLAGGGNTGELFF
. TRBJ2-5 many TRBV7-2 TGTGCCAGCAGCCAGGGAGCCTCTCGAAAAGAGACCCAGTACTTC CASSQGASRKETQYF
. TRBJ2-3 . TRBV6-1 TGTGCCAGCATCCCCCGGATCGGCGGATCAGACACAGATACGCAGTATTTT CASIPRIGGSDTDTQYF
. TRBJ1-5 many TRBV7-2 TGTGCCAGCAGCTGGGGACAATCGGAACAGCCCCAGCATTTT CASSWGQSEQPQHF
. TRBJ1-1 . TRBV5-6 TGTGCCAGCAGCGAAGACGGACGGGATATGAGGACTGAAGCTTTCTTT CASSEDGRDMRTEAFF
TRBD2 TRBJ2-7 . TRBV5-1 TGCGCCAGCAGCTTCCGACTAGCGGGGAGCTACGAGCAGTACTTC CASSFRLAGSYEQYF
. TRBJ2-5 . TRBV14 TGTGCCAGCAGCCAAGGAAGCCCAGGACAAGAGACCCAGTACTTC CASSQGSPGQETQYF
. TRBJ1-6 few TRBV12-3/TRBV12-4 TGTGCCAGCAGTTCGGATAATTCCTATAATTCACCCCTCCACTTT CASSSDNSYNSPLHF
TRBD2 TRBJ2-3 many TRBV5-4 TGTGCCAGCAGCTTGTTCAGACTAGCGGGGGGTACTAGCACAGATACGCAGTATTTT CASSLFRLAGGTSTDTQYF
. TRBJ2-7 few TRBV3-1 TGTGCCAGCAGCCAAGATGAAGGCCGGACCCTTTTC CASSQDEGRTLF
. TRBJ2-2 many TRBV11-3 TGTGCCAGCAGCACCCGGACAGCATCGAACACCGGGGAGCTGTTTTTT CASSTRTASNTGELFF
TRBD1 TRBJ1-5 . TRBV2 TGTGCCAGTAGACAGGGACCCGGAAGGCAGCCCCAGCATTTT CASRQGPGRQPQHF
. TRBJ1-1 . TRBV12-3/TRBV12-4 TGTGCCAGCAGTCCGAGCAAAGGGCGGGACACTGAAGCTTTCTTT CASSPSKGRDTEAFF
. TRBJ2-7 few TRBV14 TGTGCCAGCAGCCAAGCGGCCCTCCGCGAGCAGTACTTC CASSQAALREQYF
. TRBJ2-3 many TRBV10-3 TGTGCCATCAGTGATGACCCTAGCACAGATACGCAGTATTTT CAISDDPSTDTQYF
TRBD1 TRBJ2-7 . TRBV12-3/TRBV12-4 TGTGCCAGCAGTCCCGACGGGACAGGGAGGACCTTC CASSPDGTGRTF
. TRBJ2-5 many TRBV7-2 TGTGCCAGCAGCTTTCAGGGGACCCAAGAGACCCAGTACTTC CASSFQGTQETQYF
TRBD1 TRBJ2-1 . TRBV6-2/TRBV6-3 TGTGCCAGCTTAAGACCGGGACAGGGGAAAGATGAGCAGTTCTTC CASLRPGQGKDEQFF
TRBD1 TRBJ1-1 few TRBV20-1 TGCAGTGCTAGAGAGGTTGGACAGGGGCATTACACTGAAGCTTTCTTT CSAREVGQGHYTEAFF
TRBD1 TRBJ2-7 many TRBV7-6 TGTGCCAGCAGCCAGGGACAGGGTAACGAGCAGTACTTC CASSQGQGNEQYF
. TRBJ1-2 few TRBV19 TGTGCCAGTAGTAGCGTCGGGGGGCAGGACTATGGCTACACCTTC CASSSVGGQDYGYTF
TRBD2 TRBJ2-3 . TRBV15 TGTGCCACCAGCAGAGGAGGACTAGCGGCCACAGATACGCAGTATTTT CATSRGGLAATDTQYF
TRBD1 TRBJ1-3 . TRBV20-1 TGCAGTGCATCATCGACAGGGGGAAACACCATATATTTT CSASSTGGNTIYF
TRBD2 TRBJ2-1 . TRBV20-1 TGCAGTGCTAGAGATCTGGGAAGCGGGGCCTACAATGAGCAGTTCTTC CSARDLGSGAYNEQFF
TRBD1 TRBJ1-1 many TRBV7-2 TGTGCCAGCAGCTTAGTTGGAACAGGGGGAAACACTGAAGCTTTCTTT CASSLVGTGGNTEAFF
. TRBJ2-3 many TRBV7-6 TGTGCCAGCAGCTCCCCCTCGGCAGATACGCAGTATTTT CASSSPSADTQYF
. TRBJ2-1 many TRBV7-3 TGTGCCAGCAGCTTAACTAACTCGAGGGGCAATGAGCAGTTCTTC CASSLTNSRGNEQFF
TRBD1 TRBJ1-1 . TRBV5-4 TGTGCCAGCAGCTTGCCCCCGGGACAGTACACTGAAGCTTTCTTT CASSLPPGQYTEAFF
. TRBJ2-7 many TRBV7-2 TGTGCCAGCAGCGGCACAGGTTACGAGCAGTACTTC CASSGTGYEQYF